The clone carrying this TCR beta chain was seen repeatedly, ten times or more. Its specificity is not known. These data belong to a study of read filtering for tumor transcriptome and immune sequencing. Turning to the study itself: Roughly 8 patients were R-ISS I, 16 were R-ISS II, roughly seven were R-ISS III.

The study, taken as a whole, reports: In IR-seq, single-read clonotypes were approximately 79% of clonotypes but around 3.4% of reads. Compared with RNA-seq, IR-seq gave much higher clonotype depth and reliability.

This library used approximately 0.4 ug RNA and molecular barcoded adaptors spanning alpha/delta and beta/gamma chains. From the reads, TCRdb called clonotypes with MiXCR, one entry per CDR3 protein. The profile shows 65,000 or so distinct CDR3 sequences, around 20% of them singletons. The CDR3 loop spans 12 amino acids. V lost 2 bases and J lost 9, with 9 bases in between. CDR1 and CDR2 from the germline V gene are SGHDT and YYEEEE. V gene TRBV5-6 combines with J gene TRBJ2-1; D is undetermined. The source is a donor at least 40 years old with multiple myeloma. Source material: a population of CD138-negative cells sorted from bone marrow. In DNA form, the CDR3 reads TGTGCCAGCAGCTTCCTTCCTAGTGAGCAGTTCTTC. It translates to CASSFLPSEQFF.